These 26 T cell receptor beta chains were all obtained from the same sample, sequenced in a study of cytomegalovirus exposure and HLA in healthy donors. PCR amplification relied on 60 Vbeta primers (plus 13 Jbeta primers). The method was immunoSEQ multiplex PCR; TCRdb's version includes in-frame clones alone and lacks a portion of them. Among approximately 110,000 clones listed, around 78% were seen once. Source material: PBMCs. Receptors originate from a man aged 55 to 70 in good health and CMV-seropositive.

This clone was recorded only once. The chain couples TRBV5-1 to TRBJ1-1, with D perhaps TRBD1 (6 bases). V lost 6 bases, J lost 3 bases, and 21 bases lay in between. This CDR3 has 16 residues. Germline CDR1 SGHRS, CDR2 YFSETQ. CDR3 protein: CASTPGGGRPDTEAFF. CDR3 nucleotides: TGCGCCAGCACCCCGGGGGGGGGCAGACCAGACACTGAAGCTTTCTTT.

V gene TRBV7-2 combines with J gene TRBJ2-7, with 7 bases that match TRBD2. Germline CDR1 SGHTA, CDR2 FQGNSA. Trimming removed 1 base from V and 3 bases from J; junction bases left unmatched: 6. The CDR3 runs to 15 residues. CDR3 in DNA: TGTGCCAGCAGCTTAGTCCCCGGACTAGGCTACGAGCAGTACTTC. Encoded protein: CASSLVPGLGYEQYF. Supplemented by reference TRBV7-2 and TRBJ2-7, the full variable domain reads GAGVSQSPSNKVTEKGKDVELRCDPISGHTALYWYRQSLGQGLEFLIYFQGNSAPDKSGLPSDRFSAERTGGSVSTLTIQRTQQEDSAVYLCASSLVPGLGYEQYFGPGTRLTVT.

The rearrangement joins TRBV27 to TRBJ2-3; TRBD2 matches at 8 bases. The ends lost 8 bases at V and 3 bases at J; junction bases unmatched: 10. Germline V gene sequence: CDR1 MNHEY, CDR2 SMNVEV (reference sequence). The CDR3 contains 15 residues. Written as DNA, the CDR3 is TGTGCCAGCTACCTCTTCGGGGGGGCGACAGATACGCAGTATTTT. It yields the protein CASYLFGGATDTQYF.

The J gene is TRBJ1-1, the V gene TRBV5-1; D perhaps matches TRBD1 (5 bases). The V and J ends lost 3 bases and 1 base respectively, with 10 bases between them. Per germline, CDR1 SGHRS and CDR2 YFSETQ. The CDR3 runs 14 residues. Here the CDR3 DNA reads TGCGCCAGCAGCTCCGTGGGGGGGAACACTGAAGCTTTCTTT. Protein sequence: CASSSVGGNTEAFF.

The chain has TRBV10-2 and TRBJ2-2; a weak D match, TRBD2 (6 bases). Germline V gene sequence: CDR1 WSHSY, CDR2 SAAADI. CDR3 size: 14 residues. With 6 bases removed from V and 7 bases from J, the gap between germline ends came to 15 bases. The CDR3: CASRGGARYGELFF. The CDR3 region has the DNA TGCGCCAGCAGGGGGGGAGCTAGGTACGGGGAGCTGTTTTTT.

The chain links TRBV30 to TRBJ2-7; no definite D call. Germline CDR1 GTSNPN, CDR2 SVGIG (reference sequence). The V end was cut by 1 base, the J end by 7 bases, with 8 bases between. The CDR3 spans 11 residues. The CDR3 nucleotides are TGTGCCTGGAGTGCTTCTATTGAGCAGTACTTC. It is translated as CAWSASIEQYF. The full variable domain, completed using reference TRBV30 and TRBJ2-7, is SQTIHQWPATLVQPVGSPLSLECTVEGTSNPNLYWYRQAAGRGLQLLFYSVGIGQISSEVPQNLSASRPQDRQFILSSKKLLLSDSGFYLCAWSASIEQYFGPGTRLTVT.

The chain couples TRBV5-1 to TRBJ1-1; D possibly corresponds to TRBD1 (6 bases). V dropped 7 bases and J dropped 10 bases, with 20 bases sitting between them. Germline V CDR1 and CDR2: SGHRS, YFSETQ. The CDR3 has 13 residues. CDR3 protein: CASGTTGGLAAFF. The CDR3 DNA follows: TGCGCCAGCGGCACCACGGGGGGGCTAGCAGCTTTCTTT.

The chain joins TRBV11-2 to TRBJ2-1, with 10 nucleotides matching TRBD1. This CDR3 contains 14 residues. Germline loops: CDR1 SGHAT, CDR2 FQNNGV. V lost 5 bases to trimming and J lost 5 bases; unmatched junction nucleotides: 3. The CDR3 sequence is CASSVGQGDNEQFF. The CDR3 nucleotides are TGTGCCAGCAGCGTCGGACAGGGGGACAATGAGCAGTTCTTC.

V usage is TRBV20-1 and J usage is TRBJ1-2, with 7 bases identical to TRBD1. In germline, CDR1 is DFQATT, CDR2 SNEGSKA (reference sequence). The CDR3 is 11 residues long. CDR3 amino acids: CRADRDYGYTF. The DNA of the CDR3 is TGCAGGGCCGACAGGGACTATGGCTACACCTTC.

The chain couples TRBV7-2 to TRBJ2-2; D not certain. CDR1 SGHTA and CDR2 FQGNSA come from the germline V gene. The CDR3 is 14 amino acids. Trimming left V 7 bases short and J 0 bases short, with 9 bases between. CDR3 in amino acids: CASIRQPNTGELFF. The CDR3 DNA reads as TGTGCCAGCATCAGACAACCGAACACCGGGGAGCTGTTTTTT.

This chain connects TRBV4-1 to TRBJ1-2, with 9 bases lining up with TRBD1. Germline CDR1 and CDR2: MGHRA and YSYEKL. J gave up 7 bases and V 0 bases, and 9 bases lay outside the gene matches. The CDR3 contains 16 residues. The CDR3 protein is CASSQEYYRGLGGYTF. The CDR3 DNA reads TGCGCCAGCAGCCAAGAGTATTACAGGGGGCTTGGTGGCTACACCTTC.

V is TRBV27 and J is TRBJ1-1; D remains ambiguous. V shed 0 bases and J shed 6 bases, with 11 bases lying between them. This CDR3 is 14 amino acids long. CDR1 MNHEY and CDR2 SMNVEV come from the germline V gene (reference sequence). The CDR3 spells CASSLSEEAAEAFF. For the CDR3, the DNA is TGTGCCAGCAGTTTATCAGAAGAGGCTGCTGAAGCTTTCTTT.

The CDR3 DNA follows: TGCGCCAGCAGCCGAGGGACATCCGAAGGAGGAGGCTACACCTTC. Encoded protein: CASSRGTSEGGGYTF. The gene calls are TRBV5-1 and TRBJ1-2; D perhaps matches TRBD1 (6 bases). The CDR3 covers 15 residues. V shed 4 bases and J shed 8 bases, with 21 bases lying between them. CDR1 SGHRS and CDR2 YFSETQ come from the germline V gene.

The chain combines TRBV30 with TRBJ1-1, with D uncertain. The germline V gene has CDR1 GTSNPN and CDR2 SVGIG (reference sequence). Trimming took 2 bases from V and 8 from J, leaving 12 bases between them. CDR3 length: 12 amino acids. Here the CDR3 reads CAWSRDSGEAFF. CDR3 nucleotide sequence: TGTGCCTGGAGTCGGGATTCCGGGGAAGCTTTCTTT.

In regard to this clone: The junction differs from germline at one of its ends, possibly a read error. The genes are TRBV29-1 and TRBJ2-2, with 9 bases lining up with TRBD1. Looked up from germline, CDR1 is SQVTM and CDR2 is ANQGSEA. The CDR3 has 14 amino acids. The CDR3, as DNA: TGCAGCGCTGAACAGGGGGCTCGGACCGGGGAGCTGTTTTTT. Amino acid sequence: CSAEQGARTGELFF.

The chain employs TRBV6-1 and TRBJ1-5; 8 bases line up with TRBD1. The junction had 5 bases not matched to a gene; V was cut back by 6 bases and J by 7 bases. Germline V gene lookup returns CDR1 MNHNS and CDR2 SASEGT. The CDR3 loop spans 13 amino acids. This CDR3 is CASRKTGDQPQHF. CDR3 bases: TGTGCCAGCAGGAAGACAGGGGACCAGCCCCAGCATTTT.

V and J are TRBV28 and TRBJ2-1; TRBD1 might be the D (5 bases). Between the trimmed V and J ends, which lost 3 bases and 10 bases, there was a span of 10 bases. This CDR3 is 12 amino acids long. Germline CDR1 and CDR2: MDHEN and SYDVKM. The chain's CDR3 is CASSLVREEQFF. DNA of the CDR3: TGTGCCAGCAGTTTGGTCAGGGAAGAGCAGTTCTTC.

This clone was detected only a few times. This chain uses TRBV5-5 with TRBJ2-7; no clear D. Deletions cut 0 bases from V and 3 bases from J, with 13 bases between. CDR1 and CDR2 (germline): SGHKS, YYEKEE (reference sequence). This CDR3 has 15 amino acids. CDR3 in amino acids: CASSLEFDSYYEQYF. CDR3 nucleotides: TGTGCCAGCAGCTTGGAGTTCGACTCCTACTACGAGCAGTACTTC.

This clone was recorded once. CDR3 residues: CASSLGGRTDTQYF. The DNA of the CDR3 is TGTGCCAGCAGCTTGGGAGGGCGAACAGATACGCAGTATTTT. This chain links TRBV7-2 with TRBJ2-3; 7 positions match TRBD2. J was trimmed by 3 bases and V by 3 bases; bases with no gene match: 3. The germline CDR1 and CDR2 sequences are SGHTA and FQGNSA. The CDR3 is 14 residues long.

The chain is built from TRBV29-1 and TRBJ1-6; 10 bases align to TRBD1. The CDR3 is 13 amino acids. CDR1 is SQVTM, CDR2 ANQGSEA, per germline. Trimming at V came to 5 bases and at J to 10 bases, leaving 5 bases not matched to a gene. The CDR3 protein is CSVRGTGASPLHF. For the CDR3, the DNA is TGCAGCGTTCGCGGGACAGGGGCCTCACCCCTCCACTTT.

This clone was counted a few times. This chain connects TRBV23-1 to TRBJ1-1, with D tentatively TRBD1 (6 bases). TRBV23-1 is known as an ORF, though its function is uncertain. Between the trimmed V and J ends, which lost 8 bases and 0 bases, there was a span of 13 bases. This CDR3 has 14 residues. CDR3 DNA sequence: TGCGCCAGCCCTAAGGGGGTTATGAACACTGAAGCTTTCTTT. It codes for CASPKGVMNTEAFF.

This rearrangement joins TRBV28 to TRBJ2-1; 7 bases are a match to TRBD2. Per germline, CDR1 MDHEN and CDR2 SYDVKM. Unmatched junction bases numbered 6, after V lost 8 bases and J lost 5 bases. The length of the CDR3 is 13 residues. CDR3 DNA: TGTGCCAGCGGGTTAAGCGGGGACAATGAGCAGTTCTTC. This gives the protein CASGLSGDNEQFF.

This chain connects TRBV10-2 to TRBJ2-7; 8 nucleotides match TRBD2. The CDR3 sequence is 15 residues long. From germline, CDR1 is WSHSY and CDR2 SAAADI. The junction had 8 bases not matched to a gene; V was cut back by 3 bases and J by 4 bases. The CDR3 nucleotides read TGCGCCAGCAGTGAAGCGAGCGGGGGTTTGTACGAGCAGTACTTC. Amino acids: CASSEASGGLYEQYF.

The V gene is TRBV7-8, the J gene TRBJ1-6; 7 bases match TRBD1. The V gene end was trimmed by 2 bases and the J gene end by 9 bases; junction bases not matched to a gene: 10. This CDR3 contains 16 residues. CDR1 is SGHVS, CDR2 FQNEAQ, per germline. The CDR3 sequence: CASSLLVGGVFSPLHF. The DNA of the CDR3 is TGTGCCAGCAGCTTACTTGTAGGGGGCGTATTTTCACCCCTCCACTTT.

The chain employs TRBV6-1 and TRBJ1-4; the D gene is possibly TRBD1 (5 bases). The ends were cut back, 10 bases at V and 4 bases at J, with 16 bases in the middle. This CDR3 is built from 14 residues. Germline values: CDR1 MNHNS, CDR2 SASEGT. In nucleotides, the CDR3 is TGTGCCACTTCGGTATCCCAGGGTAATGAAAAACTGTTTTTT. Protein product: CATSVSQGNEKLFF.

The chain combines TRBV2 with TRBJ2-1; 9 bases map to TRBD2. The CDR3 extends over 15 amino acids. Losses at the gene ends were 3 bases for V and 6 bases for J; bases not matched to a gene: 6. From germline, CDR1 is SNHLY and CDR2 FYNNEI. This CDR3 is CASSERRGGLNEQFF. The CDR3 DNA is TGTGCCAGCAGTGAGCGGCGGGGGGGCCTCAATGAGCAGTTCTTC.